The present T cell receptor beta chain was sequenced within a study of shared clonotypes between healthy human individuals. Produced via immunoSEQ multiplex PCR; TCRdb's table is partial and in-frame only. The sample contains 550,000 to 650,000 clones, 95% to 97% of which appear only once. Note on this clone: Its specificity is unknown.

The study, taken as a whole, reports: In general, naive subsets displayed greater estimated richness than memory subsets did.

Naive CD8 cells lacked CD45RO, underwent positive selection for CCR7 and left out terminally differentiated effector memory CD45RA+ cells. The sequencing sample was made of naive CD8+ T cells sorted from blood. The clonotype comes from a woman in her 30s in good health.

The CDR3 nucleotides read TGCGCCAGCAGCTTGGCCCCGGTAGCGGGAGGCCACTTCTTCAACGACGAGCAGTACTTC. It specifies CASSLAPVAGGHFFNDEQYF. The rearrangement joins TRBV5-1 to TRBJ2-7; TRBD2 matches 10 bases. The CDR3 has 20 amino acids. From germline, CDR1 is SGHRS and CDR2 YFSETQ. V lost 0 bases and J lost 5; bases outside the gene matches: 20.